The 21 T cell receptor beta chains below all came from one sample that was sequenced in a study of PD-1 blockade in mismatch repair-deficient tumors. The protocol was immunoSEQ multiplex PCR, while the TCRdb copy is restricted to in-frame clones and leaves out a portion. The sample includes roughly 13,000 clones, about 88% seen only once; the top ten take 3.5% to 5%. Time point of the sample: approximately 10-day in vitro stimulation with candidate neoantigen peptide 6. Their specific antigens are unknown. The source material was cells cultured in vitro, sampled from a patient treated with pembrolizumab. The receptors come from an adult with mismatch repair-deficient cancer.

This rearrangement joins TRBV6-1 to TRBJ2-2, with D perhaps matching TRBD1 (6 bases). This CDR3 spans 13 amino acids. Germline assignment: CDR1 MNHNS and CDR2 SASEGT. Trimming pared 10 bases from V and 4 bases from J, leaving 13 bases between. The CDR3 DNA reads TGTGCCATTAATCAGGGGATCACCGGGGAGCTGTTTTTT. Protein: CAINQGITGELFF.

The V call is TRBV11-3, the J call TRBJ2-5; D is ambiguous. CDR3 size: 14 residues. V shed 4 bases and J shed 4 bases, with 13 bases lying between them. Germline V lookup: CDR1 SGHNT, CDR2 YENEEA. CDR3 in amino acids: CASSSYTGPETQYF. DNA of the CDR3: TGTGCCAGCAGCTCGTACACCGGCCCAGAGACCCAGTACTTC.

The rearrangement joins TRBV5-4 to TRBJ2-1; 8 bases match TRBD1. CDR1 and CDR2 (germline): SGHNT, YYREEE (reference sequence). This CDR3 has 16 amino acids. V shed 0 bases, J shed 4 bases, and the junction held 6 bases outside the gene matches. The CDR3 DNA reads as TGTGCCAGCAGCTTGGTTGGGGGACAGGCTTACAATGAGCAGTTCTTC. This codes for CASSLVGGQAYNEQFF. Using reference TRBV5-4 and TRBJ2-1 for the parts outside the CDR3, the full variable domain is ETGVTQSPTHLIKTRGQQVTLRCSSQSGHNTVSWYQQALGQGPQFIFQYYREEENGRGNFPPRFSGLQFPNYSSELNVNALELDDSALYLCASSLVGGQAYNEQFFGPGTRLTVL.

The chain is built from TRBV4-2 and TRBJ1-3, with D possibly being TRBD1 (6 bases). The germline CDR1 and CDR2 sequences are LGHNA and YNFKEQ. This CDR3 contains 20 residues. Trimming removed 1 base at V and 0 bases at J, with 22 bases between. The CDR3 spells CASSQGSEGGVRSSGNTIYF. DNA for the CDR3: TGTGCCAGCAGCCAAGGGTCCGAGGGGGGGGTAAGGAGCTCTGGAAACACCATATATTTT.

The chain carries TRBV9 and TRBJ2-5; D may match TRBD1 or TRBD2 (6 bases each). The J call is doubtful: the DNA matches TRBJ2-7 better. Per the germline V gene, CDR1 is SGDLS and CDR2 is YYNGEE. The CDR3 contains 15 residues. CDR3 sequence (DNA): TGTGCCAGCAGCCTCAATGGGGGCGAGGGGGGCGAGCAGTACTTC. Protein: CASSLNGGEGGEQYF.

The rearrangement links TRBV4-2 to TRBJ2-7, with 10 bases that match TRBD2. There are 16 residues in the CDR3. Trimming cost V 0 bases and J 1 base; bases outside gene matches: 3. Per germline, CDR1 LGHNA and CDR2 YNFKEQ. CDR3 protein: CASSQESTSGSYEQYF. For the CDR3, the DNA is TGTGCCAGCAGCCAAGAGTCGACTAGCGGGTCCTACGAGCAGTACTTC.

The chain links TRBV6-6 to TRBJ1-2; the D gene is possibly TRBD1 (5 bases). V was cut by 10 bases and J by 4 bases, with 10 bases left in between. The CDR3 sequence is 11 residues long. In germline, CDR1 is MNHNY, CDR2 SVGAGI (reference sequence). Here the CDR3 DNA reads TGTGCCACGACCGACAGCTATGGCTACACCTTC. It translates to CATTDSYGYTF.

This rearrangement joins TRBV6-6 to TRBJ1-6; a possible D gene is TRBD1 (5 bases). The CDR3 covers 15 residues. V lost 0 bases, J lost 13 bases, and 16 bases lay in between. Germline V gene data show CDR1 as MNHNY and CDR2 as SVGAGI (reference sequence). The CDR3 loop reads CASSYSGQTLSPLHF. CDR3 nucleotide sequence: TGTGCCAGCAGTTACTCGGGGCAGACTTTAAGCCCCCTCCACTTT.

V usage is TRBV19 and J usage is TRBJ1-4; D is possibly TRBD1 (5 bases). Per germline, CDR1 LNHDA and CDR2 SQIVND (reference sequence). There are 13 residues in the CDR3. Trimming took off 5 bases at V and 7 bases at J, with 11 bases between the two ends. In nucleotides, the CDR3 is TGTGCCAGTAGTCCTCCAGGGAGTGAAAAACTGTTTTTT. This encodes CASSPPGSEKLFF.

V and J are TRBV6-5 and TRBJ1-4; maybe TRBD1 (5 bases). Trimming shortened V by 2 bases and J by 5 bases, and 12 bases separated the two germline ends. This CDR3 has 15 amino acids. In germline, CDR1 is MNHEY, CDR2 SVGAGI. In nucleotides, the CDR3 is TGTGCCAGCAGTTACACGGCAGGGCCCAATGAAAAACTGTTTTTT. This sequence encodes CASSYTAGPNEKLFF.

This clone was counted a single time. The chain is built from TRBV4-2 and TRBJ2-3, with 13 nucleotides matching TRBD2. Germline V gene sequence: CDR1 LGHNA, CDR2 YNFKEQ. The CDR3 runs to 16 residues. J lost 6 bases, V lost 4 bases, and 7 bases had no gene match. The CDR3 protein is CASSPQALAGGDTQYF. In nucleotides, the CDR3 is TGTGCCAGCAGCCCCCAGGCACTAGCGGGAGGGGATACGCAGTATTTT.

The chain couples TRBV20-1 to TRBJ2-1; possibly TRBD1 for D (5 bases). The CDR3 is made up of 11 amino acids. V gave up 5 bases and J gave up 8 bases, with 10 bases separating them. CDR1 DFQATT and CDR2 SNEGSKA come from the germline V gene (reference sequence). The CDR3 region has the DNA TGCAGTGCTGCGACAGTGTATGAGCAGTTCTTC. Encoded protein: CSAATVYEQFF.

The rearrangement links TRBV7-2 to TRBJ1-1; TRBD1 matches 7 bases. The V gene's germline CDR1 is SGHTA and CDR2 FQGNSA. Losses at the gene ends were 7 bases for V and 6 bases for J; bases not matched to a gene: 8. The CDR3 is 13 residues long. The DNA for the CDR3 is TGTGCCAGCAAACCAGGGGGACTGTCTGAAGCTTTCTTT. It codes for CASKPGGLSEAFF.

The rearrangement links TRBV27 to TRBJ1-5; D gene uncertain. The germline V gene encodes CDR1 MNHEY and CDR2 SMNVEV (reference sequence). The CDR3 is 14 residues long. Trimming removed 5 bases at V and 5 bases at J, with 13 bases between. The CDR3 loop is CASSPYKADQPQHF. Here the CDR3 DNA reads TGTGCCAGCAGTCCCTACAAGGCCGATCAGCCCCAGCATTTT.

V is TRBV9 and J is TRBJ2-4; TRBD2 might be the D (6 bases). V gave up 4 bases and J gave up 8 bases, with 16 bases separating them. The germline CDR1 and CDR2 sequences are SGDLS and YYNGEE. This CDR3 spans 14 amino acids. CDR3 residues: CASSPRTIPDIQYF. CDR3 sequence (DNA): TGTGCCAGCAGCCCCAGGACTATCCCAGACATTCAGTACTTC.

This clone was observed a few times. This rearrangement joins TRBV19 to TRBJ2-7; TRBD1 aligns across 8 bases. This CDR3 has 15 amino acids. The germline gives CDR1 LNHDA, CDR2 SQIVND (reference sequence). The trim removed 5 bases at V and 6 bases at J, leaving 12 bases unmatched. DNA of the CDR3: TGTGCCAGTAGTGGCCACAGGGGGGACAAAGGCGAGCAGTACTTC. Translated, it gives CASSGHRGDKGEQYF. Based on the CDR3 plus reference TRBV19 and TRBJ2-7, the full variable domain is DGGITQSPKYLFRKEGQNVTLSCEQNLNHDAMYWYRQDPGQGLRLIYYSQIVNDFQKGDIAEGYSVSREKKESFPLTVTSAQKNPTAFYLCASSGHRGDKGEQYFGPGTRLTVT.

V gene TRBV29-1 combines with J gene TRBJ2-3; possible D gene TRBD1, 6 bases. The CDR3 spans 14 residues. V dropped 6 bases and J dropped 2 bases, with 15 bases sitting between them. Germline V lookup: CDR1 SQVTM, CDR2 ANQGSEA. The CDR3 here is CSVGTGKNTDTQYF. The CDR3 DNA is TGCAGCGTAGGCACAGGGAAAAACACAGATACGCAGTATTTT.

The rearrangement links TRBV5-1 to TRBJ1-4; unclear D gene. V lost 0 bases and J 5 bases, leaving 5 bases between the germline ends. Germline-derived CDR1 and CDR2 are SGHRS and YFSETQ. CDR3 length equals 13 residues. The CDR3 is CASSLEQNEKLFF. The CDR3, as DNA: TGCGCCAGCAGCTTGGAGCAGAATGAAAAACTGTTTTTT.

This clone was counted a single time. This rearrangement joins TRBV7-3 to TRBJ1-3, with D uncertain. CDR3 length equals 13 residues. The germline CDR1 and CDR2 sequences are SGHTA and FQGTGA. Trimming removed 8 bases from V and 4 bases from J, with 12 bases in between. The CDR3 DNA sequence: TGTGCCAGCTCTAGGACGGAAGGAAACACCATATATTTT. Translated: CASSRTEGNTIYF. The variable domain in full, completed from reference TRBV7-3 and TRBJ1-3, reads GAGVSQTPSNKVTEKGKYVELRCDPISGHTALYWYRQSLGQGPEFLIYFQGTGAADDSGLPNDRFFAVRPEGSVSTLKIQRTERGDSAVYLCASSRTEGNTIYFGEGSWLTVV.

The J gene is TRBJ2-1, the V gene TRBV7-8, with 10 bases matching TRBD2. This CDR3 has 16 residues. V lost 5 bases to trimming and J lost 1 base; unmatched junction nucleotides: 5. Per the germline V gene, CDR1 is SGHVS and CDR2 is FQNEAQ. The CDR3 sequence is CASSPGLAVSYNEQFF. For the CDR3, the DNA is TGTGCCAGCAGCCCCGGACTAGCGGTTTCCTACAATGAGCAGTTCTTC.

The V gene is TRBV27, the J gene TRBJ2-7; D not resolved. Germline V gene sequence: CDR1 MNHEY, CDR2 SMNVEV (reference sequence). This CDR3 comprises 14 residues. The ends were cut back, 8 bases at V and 3 bases at J, with 17 bases in the middle. In DNA, the CDR3 is TGTGCCAGCCGTCGTAGTGGGGTAGACTACGAGCAGTACTTC. Translation: CASRRSGVDYEQYF.